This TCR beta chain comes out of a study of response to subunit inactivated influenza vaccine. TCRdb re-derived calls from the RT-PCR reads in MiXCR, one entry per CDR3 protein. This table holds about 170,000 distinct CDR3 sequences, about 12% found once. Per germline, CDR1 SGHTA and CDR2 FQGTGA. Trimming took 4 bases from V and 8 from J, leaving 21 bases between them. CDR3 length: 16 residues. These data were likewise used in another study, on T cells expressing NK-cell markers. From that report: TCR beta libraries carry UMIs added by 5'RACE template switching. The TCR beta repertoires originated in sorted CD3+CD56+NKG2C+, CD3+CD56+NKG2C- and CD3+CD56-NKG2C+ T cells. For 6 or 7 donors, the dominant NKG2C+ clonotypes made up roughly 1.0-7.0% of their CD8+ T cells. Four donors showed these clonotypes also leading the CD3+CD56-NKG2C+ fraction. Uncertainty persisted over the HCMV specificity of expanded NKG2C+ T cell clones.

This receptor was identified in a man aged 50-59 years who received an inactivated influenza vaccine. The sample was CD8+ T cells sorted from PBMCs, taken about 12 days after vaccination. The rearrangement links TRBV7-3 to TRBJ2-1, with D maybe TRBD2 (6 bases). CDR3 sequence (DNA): TGTGCCAGCAGCTATTCGGGAGTCTTTTCTCAGCATGAGCAGTTCTTC. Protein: CASSYSGVFSQHEQFF.